Following are 29 T cell receptor beta chains from one sample sequenced in a study of sequential checkpoint blockade in melanoma. The sample's treatment: randomized to nivolumab then ipilimumab (arm A) or the reverse (arm B). Libraries were prepared by immunoSEQ multiplex PCR; TCRdb keeps only in-frame clonotypes and omits some of them. The profile shows about 12,000 clones, approximately 24% of them singletons. The sequences come from tumor tissue (inferred from file names), collected from a patient given nivolumab and ipilimumab in sequence. All receptors derive from a human donor with melanoma.

This CDR3 is CASSAGFSYRAFF. The CDR3 DNA reads TGTGCCAGTAGTGCGGGGTTTAGTTATCGAGCTTTCTTT. The J gene is TRBJ1-1, the V gene TRBV19, with no clear D. Per germline, CDR1 LNHDA and CDR2 SQIVND (reference sequence). This CDR3 has 13 amino acids. Deletions cut 5 bases from V and 10 bases from J, with 17 bases between.

This clone was seen a single time. V gene TRBV19 combines with J gene TRBJ1-2; TRBD1 might be the D (6 bases). The CDR3 extends over 16 amino acids. CDR1 is LNHDA, CDR2 SQIVND, per germline (reference sequence). Trimming removed 7 bases at V and 3 bases at J, with 21 bases between. CDR3 region: CASKSGFHREDYGYTF. In nucleotides, the CDR3 is TGTGCCAGTAAAAGTGGCTTCCACAGGGAAGACTATGGCTACACCTTC.

This clone has a handful of counts. The chain links TRBV11-3 to TRBJ1-1, with a tentative D call TRBD1 (6 bases). There are 15 residues in the CDR3. Per germline, CDR1 SGHNT and CDR2 YENEEA. Trimming removed 4 bases from V and 5 bases from J, with 17 bases in between. CDR3 nucleotide sequence: TGTGCCAGCAGCTGGGATCAACAGGGATGGACTGAAGCTTTCTTT. As protein: CASSWDQQGWTEAFF. Full variable domain (rest looked up from reference TRBV11-3 and TRBJ1-1): EAGVVQSPRYKIIEKKQPVAFWCNPISGHNTLYWYLQNLGQGPELLIRYENEEAVDDSQLPKDRFSAERLKGVDSTLKIQPAELGDSAVYLCASSWDQQGWTEAFFGQGTRLTVV.

This chain joins TRBV6-7 and TRBJ2-5; D remains unclear. TRBV6-7 is an open reading frame whose function is uncertain. The CDR3 extends over 18 amino acids. V was cut by 6 bases and J by 1 base, with 24 bases left in between. CDR3 in DNA: TGTGCCAGCAGAGATAGACACAACGGGTTTGGGCCCCAAGAGACCCAGTACTTC. Its translation: CASRDRHNGFGPQETQYF.

Only a few counts were recorded for this clone. This chain links TRBV11-3 with TRBJ2-1; 9 positions match TRBD1. CDR3 length: 14 residues. CDR1 SGHNT and CDR2 YENEEA come from the germline V gene. Losses at the gene ends were 4 bases for V and 9 bases for J; bases not matched to a gene: 7. In DNA form, the CDR3 reads TGTGCCAGCAGCTCAAACAGGGGGCCTGGTGAGCAGTTCTTC. It encodes CASSSNRGPGEQFF.

This clone has at least ten counts. The chain is built from TRBV19 and TRBJ1-6, with D possibly matching TRBD1 (6 bases). Germline-derived CDR1 and CDR2 are LNHDA and SQIVND (reference sequence). V was shortened by 7 bases and J by 10 bases, with 11 bases between the two germline ends. CDR3 size: 12 residues. In DNA form, the CDR3 reads TGTGCCAGTACCGGGGGCTCATCACCCCTCCACTTT. Its protein is CASTGGSSPLHF. The whole variable domain, remainder taken from reference TRBV19 and TRBJ1-6, is DGGITQSPKYLFRKEGQNVTLSCEQNLNHDAMYWYRQDPGQGLRLIYYSQIVNDFQKGDIAEGYSVSREKKESFPLTVTSAQKNPTAFYLCASTGGSSPLHFGNGTRLTVT.

The V gene is TRBV19, the J gene TRBJ2-1; a possible D gene is TRBD2 (6 bases). The V end lost 1 base, the J end lost 3 bases, and 19 bases lay between the germline ends. Germline CDR1 reads LNHDA; CDR2 reads SQIVND (reference sequence). CDR3 length: 18 amino acids. CDR3 in DNA: TGTGCCAGTAGTATAGGTGAGGGGCGGAGGGGTCTCTACAATGAGCAGTTCTTC. Its translation is CASSIGEGRRGLYNEQFF.

The chain is built from TRBV27 and TRBJ2-7; possible D gene TRBD1, 5 bases. From germline, CDR1 is MNHEY and CDR2 SMNVEV (reference sequence). The V gene lost 6 bases and the J gene lost 3 bases, with 21 bases spanning the gap. The CDR3 has 16 amino acids. The CDR3 bases are TGTGCCAGCAGCTATTCCTATAGCTCAGGGTTCTACGAGCAGTACTTC. This gives the protein CASSYSYSSGFYEQYF.

The chain employs TRBV18 and TRBJ1-6; 9 positions agree with TRBD1. The V and J ends lost 8 bases and 4 bases, in that order; junction bases with no gene match: 12. This CDR3 comprises 17 residues. CDR1 is KGHSH and CDR2 is LQKENI in the germline V gene. The CDR3 nucleotides are TGTGCCAGCCGCGGGACAGGGACGGGTGGTTATAATTCACCCCTCCACTTT. It translates to CASRGTGTGGYNSPLHF.

The V call is TRBV2, the J call TRBJ2-7; D might be TRBD1 (6 bases). V was cut by 10 bases and J by 0 bases, with 19 bases left in between. The germline gives CDR1 SNHLY, CDR2 FYNNEI. The CDR3 is 15 residues long. The CDR3 here is CATFRSHRASYEQYF. DNA for the CDR3: TGTGCCACCTTCCGTTCACACAGGGCCTCCTACGAGCAGTACTTC.

The chain recombines TRBV19 with TRBJ1-2, with unresolved D. The CDR3 length is 12 residues. The V gene lost 3 bases and the J gene lost 3 bases, with 5 bases spanning the gap. CDR1 is LNHDA, CDR2 SQIVND, per germline (reference sequence). CDR3: CASSMRDYGYTF. The CDR3 coding sequence is TGTGCCAGTAGTATGAGGGACTATGGCTACACCTTC.

This clone is medium-sized by share. This chain joins TRBV28 and TRBJ1-2, with D maybe TRBD1 (5 bases). Per germline, CDR1 MDHEN and CDR2 SYDVKM. The CDR3 contains 15 residues. V shed 1 base and J shed 6 bases, with 15 bases lying between them. The CDR3 protein is CASSLSVGEYHGYTF. CDR3 in DNA: TGTGCCAGCAGTTTATCTGTAGGGGAATATCATGGCTACACCTTC.

The V call is TRBV6-8, the J call TRBJ2-7; D may match TRBD1 or TRBD2 (5 bases each). There are 16 residues in the CDR3. Trimming cost V 0 bases and J 0 bases, with 12 bases left between them. The germline gives CDR1 MNHGY, CDR2 SAAAGT. CDR3 protein: CASSYSVMGDSYEQYF. The CDR3 coding sequence is TGTGCCAGCAGTTACTCGGTTATGGGGGACTCCTACGAGCAGTACTTC.

The gene calls are TRBV14 and TRBJ1-1; no reliable D call. Germline V gives CDR1 SGHDN, CDR2 FVKESK. V lost 3 bases, J lost 1 base, and 9 bases lay in between. The CDR3 spans 14 residues. In DNA form, the CDR3 reads TGTGCCAGCAGCCACCGGAATCCGAACACTGAAGCTTTCTTT. It translates to CASSHRNPNTEAFF.

This clone is labeled as medium-sized. V gene TRBV19 combines with J gene TRBJ1-5; D gene uncertain. CDR1 and CDR2 (germline): LNHDA, SQIVND (reference sequence). The CDR3 sequence is 15 residues long. V shed 3 bases and J shed 10 bases, with 19 bases lying between them. The CDR3 spells CASSIMTTGGEPQHF. CDR3 bases: TGTGCCAGTAGTATTATGACGACGGGTGGTGAACCCCAGCATTTT.

A few counts support this clone. V usage is TRBV19 and J usage is TRBJ1-2, with 8 bases that match TRBD1. CDR1 LNHDA and CDR2 SQIVND come from the germline V gene (reference sequence). V was clipped by 4 bases and J by 7 bases; unmatched bases: 8. The CDR3 spans 14 residues. The CDR3 loop reads CASSTPSGGRGYTF. The DNA of the CDR3 is TGTGCCAGTAGTACCCCCTCAGGGGGCCGTGGCTACACCTTC.

The chain has TRBV18 and TRBJ2-1; D unresolved. The CDR3 extends over 12 amino acids. The germline V and J ends were trimmed by 8 bases and 2 bases, with 7 bases remaining between them. Germline values: CDR1 KGHSH, CDR2 LQKENI. In DNA form, the CDR3 reads TGTGCCAGCCGGACGGCCTACAATGAGCAGTTCTTC. It is translated as CASRTAYNEQFF.

This clone was counted a few times. The chain carries TRBV4-1 and TRBJ2-1; 8 bases are shared with TRBD1. The germline V gene encodes CDR1 MGHRA and CDR2 YSYEKL. This CDR3 has 17 amino acids. Germline trimming cut 4 bases from V and 2 bases from J; bases unmatched to any gene: 10. For the CDR3, the DNA is TGCGCCAGCAGCCCCCGGTACCCACAGGGGGCCTACAATGAGCAGTTCTTC. This codes for CASSPRYPQGAYNEQFF.

This sequence joins TRBV28 and TRBJ1-5; possibly TRBD1 for D (5 bases). Trimming took off 3 bases at V and 0 bases at J, with 21 bases between the two ends. Germline CDR1 is MDHEN and CDR2 is SYDVKM. The CDR3 contains 19 residues. The CDR3 DNA reads as TGTGCCAGCAGTTTTCAAGACAGTCTACCTTTTTATAGCAATCAGCCCCAGCATTTT. Translated, it gives CASSFQDSLPFYSNQPQHF.

Judged by abundance, this clone is medium-sized. The gene calls are TRBV23-1 and TRBJ2-5, with 7 positions matching TRBD1. TRBV23-1 is given ORF status, its function remaining uncertain. After removal of 9 bases from V and 8 bases from J, the junction contained 12 bases not matched to a gene. This CDR3 is 13 amino acids long. The CDR3 spells CARIPTGCITQYF. The CDR3, as DNA: TGCGCCAGAATACCGACAGGGTGTATAACCCAGTACTTC.

The sample holds many counts of this clone. This chain uses TRBV28 with TRBJ2-2; tentatively, D is TRBD2 (5 bases). CDR3 size: 15 residues. The V and J ends lost 6 bases and 0 bases respectively, with 11 bases between them. Per the germline V gene, CDR1 is MDHEN and CDR2 is SYDVKM. CDR3 amino acids: CASRFGGTNTGELFF. The CDR3 DNA reads TGTGCCAGCAGATTCGGAGGAACGAACACCGGGGAGCTGTTTTTT.

This clone was observed a handful of times. The J gene is TRBJ2-7, the V gene TRBV6-8; 9 bases agree with TRBD2. Unmatched junction bases numbered 11, after V lost 4 bases and J lost 4 bases. The germline V gene has CDR1 MNHGY and CDR2 SAAAGT. CDR3 size: 16 residues. CDR3 loop: CASSFGGAGGSYEQYF. The CDR3 bases are TGTGCCAGCAGTTTCGGAGGAGCGGGGGGTTCGTACGAGCAGTACTTC.

This clone was seen only a few times. This chain connects TRBV6-7 to TRBJ2-5; D is perhaps TRBD1 or TRBD2 (6 bases each). TRBV6-7 is annotated as an ORF whose role is uncertain. This CDR3 is built from 15 residues. V lost 2 bases and J lost 5, with 15 bases in between. CDR3: CASSYTGWRGETQYF. In DNA form, the CDR3 reads TGTGCCAGCAGTTACACGGGCTGGAGGGGGGAGACCCAGTACTTC.

This clone was seen ten or more times. This sequence joins TRBV6-8 and TRBJ2-7, with D possibly matching TRBD1 (7 bases). V dropped 5 bases and J dropped 1 base, with 12 bases sitting between them. Germline assignment: CDR1 MNHGY and CDR2 SAAAGT. The CDR3 is 14 residues long. The DNA of the CDR3 is TGTGCCAGCAGTCGACAGGGAGGATCCTACGAGCAGTACGTC. Its translation: CASSRQGGSYEQYV.

This clone has only a few counts. The V and J genes are TRBV6-8 and TRBJ1-2, with TRBD1 identical over 9 bases. The CDR3 has 16 residues. CDR1 and CDR2 from the germline V gene are MNHGY and SAAAGT. J lost 3 bases, V lost 5 bases, and 10 bases had no gene match. The CDR3 bases are TGTGCCAGCAGTCCCCCGGGACAGGGTTCGTACTATGGCTACACCTTC. The encoded protein is CASSPPGQGSYYGYTF.

The sample holds a few counts of this clone. J is TRBJ2-2 and V is TRBV10-3; D is unclear. The length of the CDR3 is 15 residues. CDR1 and CDR2 (germline): ENHRY, SYGVKD. Trimming removed 2 bases at V and 4 bases at J, with 11 bases between. The CDR3 DNA is TGTGCCATCAGTGAGCGGGCCCCGGGCACCGGGGAGCTGTTTTTT. It specifies CAISERAPGTGELFF.

This clone appeared a few times. The chain couples TRBV6-8 to TRBJ2-7; 8 positions agree with TRBD1. After removal of 6 bases from V and 6 bases from J, the junction contained 13 bases not matched to a gene. Germline V CDR1 and CDR2: MNHGY, SAAAGT. The CDR3 consists of 15 residues. CDR3 bases: TGTGCCAGCAGCAGGCGAGGACAGGGCCCCAGCGAGCAGTACTTC. Translated, it gives CASSRRGQGPSEQYF.

This clone was detected only a few times. The chain joins TRBV19 to TRBJ2-7; unclear D gene. The germline V and J ends were trimmed by 3 bases and 2 bases, with 11 bases remaining between them. Germline V gene lookup returns CDR1 LNHDA and CDR2 SQIVND (reference sequence). This CDR3 spans 14 amino acids. CDR3 DNA sequence: TGTGCCAGTAGTATCGTGCCGGCCCCCTACGAGCAGTACTTC. It translates to CASSIVPAPYEQYF.

In its sample, this clone was seen a few times. The V call is TRBV2, the J call TRBJ2-1; TRBD2 is a possible D gene (6 bases). The V gene's germline CDR1 is SNHLY and CDR2 FYNNEI. The length of the CDR3 is 16 residues. V lost 6 bases to trimming and J lost 6 bases, with 21 bases between them. DNA for the CDR3: TGTGCCAGCAGCTTCCGGTCTAGCGAGGTCGTCAATGAGCAGTTCTTC. Amino acids: CASSFRSSEVVNEQFF. Full variable domain (outside the CDR3, taken from reference TRBV2 and TRBJ2-1): EPEVTQTPSHQVTQMGQEVILRCVPISNHLYFYWYRQILGQKVEFLVSFYNNEISEKSEIFDDQFSVERPDGSNFTLKIRSTKLEDSAMYFCASSFRSSEVVNEQFFGPGTRLTVL.